This T cell receptor (beta chain) is from a study of beta chain features in type 1 diabetes. Points on this clone: Its antigen is as yet unknown.

V dropped 3 bases and J dropped 3 bases, with 18 bases sitting between them. Germline CDR1 MDHEN, CDR2 SYDVKM. The CDR3 length is 16 residues. The sequenced template was cDNA made from the entire isolated RNA. Sequenced by immunoSEQ multiplex PCR; TCRdb stores in-frame clones only, minus some. The table shows more than 300,000 clones, with 10% to 15% occurring only once. The study, taken as a whole, reports: In these data, an HLA type influence on TCRB rearrangement remained unresolved.

The sequenced material came from naive CD4+ T cells from blood. This sequence was found in a man younger than 30 in good health. The rearrangement uses TRBV28 and TRBJ2-7; D possibly corresponds to TRBD2 (6 bases). The CDR3 sequence: CASSFSSRDFLYEQYF. In DNA form, the CDR3 reads TGTGCCAGCAGTTTCAGCTCCCGGGACTTCCTCTACGAGCAGTACTTC.